Below, 2 T cell receptor beta chains from the same sample are listed, as sequenced in a study of CD8 T cells in Susac syndrome. A quantity of roughly 0.5 to 1 ug RNA underwent reverse transcription using random hexamers. From the immunoSEQ multiplex PCR reads, TCRdb called clonotypes with MiXCR, one entry per CDR3 protein. The table lists approximately 180,000 distinct CDR3 sequences, about 93% of them singletons. The sequencing sample was made of CD4+ T cells from PBMCs. The source of these receptors is a human donor with Susac syndrome.

The gene calls are TRBV29-1 and TRBJ2-3; the D gene could be TRBD1 or TRBD2 (5 bases each). V lost 4 bases and J 0 bases, leaving 17 bases between the germline ends. The CDR3 sequence is 16 residues long. The V gene's germline CDR1 is SQVTM and CDR2 ANQGSEA. CDR3 sequence: CSVAIRDGWSTDTQYF. CDR3 bases: TGCAGCGTTGCCATCCGGGACGGTTGGAGCACAGATACGCAGTATTTT.

The chain couples TRBV12-3 or TRBV12-4 to TRBJ2-5, with a tentative D call TRBD1 (6 bases). V was clipped by 5 bases and J by 0 bases, with 10 bases between them. This CDR3 spans 14 amino acids. DNA for the CDR3: TGTGCCAGCAGTCCTGGGACATACCAAGAGACCCAGTACTTC. It specifies CASSPGTYQETQYF.